Below are 13 T cell receptor beta chains sequenced from a single sample in a study of T cells after yellow fever vaccination. TCRdb reprocessed the 5' RACE reads with MiXCR, giving one entry per CDR3 protein. The sample has 400,000 or so distinct CDR3 sequences, 18% seen once. Sequencing used PBMCs, obtained before the yellow fever booster vaccination. These receptors were taken from a young man who received the YFV17D yellow fever vaccine.

This clonotype has a handful of counts. Mismatch with germline at one junction end may stem from a read error. V and J are TRBV7-2 and TRBJ2-3; possible D gene TRBD2, 6 bases. CDR3 length: 15 residues. CDR1 SGHTA and CDR2 FQGNSA come from the germline V gene. CDR3 in amino acids: CASSWDSTHTATQYF. The CDR3 bases are TGTGCCAGCAGCTGGGACTCCACCCACACAGCTACGCAGTATTTT.

J is TRBJ2-3 and V is TRBV20-1; no firm D call. The CDR3 runs to 14 residues. CDR1 is DFQATT and CDR2 is SNEGSKA in the germline V gene (reference sequence). V shed 2 bases and J shed 0 bases, with 9 bases lying between them. CDR3: CSARQTASTDTQYF. The CDR3 DNA reads as TGCAGTGCTAGACAGACCGCTAGCACAGATACGCAGTATTTT.

There are a few counts of this clonotype. The gene calls are TRBV12-3 or TRBV12-4 and TRBJ2-1, with TRBD2 matching 8 bases. The CDR3 has 13 amino acids. V gave up 8 bases and J gave up 4 bases; unmatched junction bases: 4. This CDR3 reads CASRPSGYNEQFF. CDR3 DNA: TGTGCCAGCCGCCCTAGCGGGTACAATGAGCAGTTCTTC.

The chain carries TRBV3-1 and TRBJ2-3, with 7 positions matching TRBD2. Germline loops: CDR1 LGHDT, CDR2 YNNKEL (reference sequence). The V and J ends lost 5 bases and 1 base, in that order; junction bases with no gene match: 6. This CDR3 region has 15 residues. CDR3 in amino acids: CASSITSDRTDTQYF. In DNA form, the CDR3 reads TGTGCCAGCAGCATTACTAGCGACCGCACAGATACGCAGTATTTT.

The V and J genes are TRBV6-2 or TRBV6-3 and TRBJ1-6; possible D gene TRBD1, 5 bases. The V gene's germline CDR1 is MNHEY and CDR2 SVGEGT. The CDR3 loop spans 15 amino acids. With 3 bases removed from V and 7 bases from J, the gap between germline ends came to 13 bases. This chain's CDR3 is CASSYSRGLNSPLHF. The CDR3, as DNA: TGTGCCAGCAGTTATTCCCGGGGGTTGAATTCACCCCTCCACTTT.

V is TRBV4-3 and J is TRBJ2-5; 10 bases map to TRBD2. Per the germline V gene, CDR1 is LGHNA and CDR2 is YSLEER. The CDR3 runs to 16 residues. V was clipped by 0 bases and J by 4 bases; unmatched bases: 5. CDR3 residues: CASSQDSASGGETQYF. CDR3 coding DNA: TGCGCCAGCAGCCAAGATTCGGCTAGCGGGGGAGAGACCCAGTACTTC.

The V gene is TRBV29-1, the J gene TRBJ1-1, with D possibly TRBD1 on 5 matching bases. The germline V and J ends were trimmed by 4 bases and 8 bases, with 11 bases remaining between them. Germline values: CDR1 SQVTM, CDR2 ANQGSEA. CDR3 length: 11 residues. Written as DNA, the CDR3 is TGCAGCGTTGTTTGGGGCGGCGAAGCTTTCTTT. Its translation: CSVVWGGEAFF.

This clonotype has more than one count but fewer than ten. The V call is TRBV9, the J call TRBJ2-5, with 9 bases that match TRBD1. The CDR3 spans 14 residues. The V gene's germline CDR1 is SGDLS and CDR2 YYNGEE. J was trimmed by 3 bases and V by 2 bases; bases with no gene match: 2. The CDR3 nucleotides are TGTGCCAGCAGCGTGACAGGGGGTAAAGAGACCCAGTACTTC. Amino acids: CASSVTGGKETQYF. Complete variable domain (other parts from reference TRBV9 and TRBJ2-5): DSGVTQTPKHLITATGQRVTLRCSPRSGDLSVYWYQQSLDQGLQFLIQYYNGEERAKGNILERFSAQQFPDLHSELNLSSLELGDSALYFCASSVTGGKETQYFGPGTRLLVL.

This clonotype was observed a few times. The rearrangement links TRBV10-3 to TRBJ1-5, with a tentative D call TRBD1 (5 bases). V lost 10 bases and J lost 5, with 21 bases in between. Germline lookup yields CDR1 ENHRY and CDR2 SYGVKD. CDR3 length equals 15 residues. Here the CDR3 reads CATSGGATRDQPQHF. The CDR3, as DNA: TGTGCCACCTCCGGAGGGGCCACCCGCGATCAGCCCCAGCATTTT.

The sample holds a few counts of this clonotype. The gene calls are TRBV4-1 and TRBJ1-1, with no clear D. Trimming took off 1 base at V and 1 base at J, with 7 bases between the two ends. The germline CDR1 and CDR2 sequences are MGHRA and YSYEKL. The CDR3 runs 14 residues. The CDR3 nucleotides read TGCGCCAGCAGCCAAGCAATTAGGAACACTGAAGCTTTCTTT. Protein sequence: CASSQAIRNTEAFF.

The chain links TRBV4-2 to TRBJ2-3; no firm D call. The CDR3 sequence is 13 residues long. Germline V lookup: CDR1 LGHNA, CDR2 YNFKEQ. V was pared by 0 bases and J by 5 bases, with 6 bases between. The CDR3 reads CASSQDFEDTQYF. The CDR3 region has the DNA TGTGCCAGCAGCCAAGATTTTGAAGATACGCAGTATTTT.

This clonotype came up a few times. The V gene is TRBV11-2, the J gene TRBJ2-1; D is perhaps TRBD1 (8 bases). This CDR3 has 16 residues. The germline CDR1 and CDR2 sequences are SGHAT and FQNNGV. Trimming left V 2 bases short and J 8 bases short, with 19 bases between. DNA for the CDR3: TGTGCCAGCAGCTTAACGGCGAACAGGGGGGGCCATGAGCAGTTCTTC. This translates into CASSLTANRGGHEQFF.

The CDR3: CASRLVTDTQYF. CDR3 DNA sequence: TGTGCCAGCAGGCTAGTCACAGATACGCAGTATTTT. The J gene is TRBJ2-3, the V gene TRBV27; D is uncertain. V was trimmed by 6 bases and J by 2 bases, leaving 6 bases between them. Germline V gene data show CDR1 as MNHEY and CDR2 as SMNVEV (reference sequence). The CDR3 loop spans 12 amino acids.